The clone carrying this T cell receptor beta chain was counted only a few times. The antigen remains unidentified. It was with a sample-barcoded 5' primer and a J-beta primer mix that a second PCR of about 6 to 12 cycles was run. MiXCR, applied by TCRdb to the 5' RACE reads, yields one record per CDR3 protein. The sample comprises more than 1.4 million distinct CDR3 sequences, roughly 40% of which are singletons, and approximately 7.9% rests with the top ten. The data were obtained in a study of blood T cells in healthy people across ages. Study in general: Per every two T cells, about one barcoded beta molecule was captured by template switching.

Notes on the study in general: When set beside aged donors, long-lived donors presented more naive CD4+ cells and higher diversity.

This CDR3 spans 15 amino acids. V dropped 4 bases and J dropped 7 bases, with 20 bases sitting between them. In germline, CDR1 is MNHNS, CDR2 SASEGT. Researchers collected approximately 9.9 milliliters of peripheral blood from every single donor. Sequencing was carried out using blood. The genes are TRBV6-1 and TRBJ2-7, with D possibly TRBD1 on 7 matching bases. This clonotype was sampled from a woman under 30 in good health. CDR3 bases: TGTGCCAGCAGTGTCCTGGGGGGACAGATCAATGAGCAGTACTTC. Translating gives CASSVLGGQINEQYF.